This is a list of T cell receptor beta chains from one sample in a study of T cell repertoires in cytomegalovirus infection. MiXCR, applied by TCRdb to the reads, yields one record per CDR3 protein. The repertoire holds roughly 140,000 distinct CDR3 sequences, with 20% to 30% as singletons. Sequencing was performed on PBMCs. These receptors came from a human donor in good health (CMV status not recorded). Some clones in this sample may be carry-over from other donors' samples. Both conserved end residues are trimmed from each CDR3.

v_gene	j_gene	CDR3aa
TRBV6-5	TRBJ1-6	ASSYEFNSPLH
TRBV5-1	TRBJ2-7	ASSLKTGSDEQY
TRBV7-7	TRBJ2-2	ALPAGATGELF
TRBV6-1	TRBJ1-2	ASERDVGGYT
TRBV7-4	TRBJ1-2	ASSYYGGYGYT
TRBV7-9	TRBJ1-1	ASSHKGAGEAF
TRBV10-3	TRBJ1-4	AISETGTGYEKLF
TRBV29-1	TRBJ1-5	SARLQGEGSNQPQH
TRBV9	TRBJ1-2	ASSVDGRPGYT
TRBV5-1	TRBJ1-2	ASSPGQGVTGYT
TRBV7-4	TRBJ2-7	ASSQSDNPYEQY
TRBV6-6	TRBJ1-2	ASNRGGQGAYGYT
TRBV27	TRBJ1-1	ASSSRSTGGGEAF
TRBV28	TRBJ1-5	ASKQGVDQPQH
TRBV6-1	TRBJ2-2	ASSDYNTGELF
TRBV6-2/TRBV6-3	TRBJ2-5	ASLQMVYQETQY
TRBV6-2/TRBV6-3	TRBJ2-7	ASSLNAGTSGTAYEQY
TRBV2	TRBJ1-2	ASSVIEGSGYP
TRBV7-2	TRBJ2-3	ASSFGGGLDTQY
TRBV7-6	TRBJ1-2	ASSLVHREDGYT
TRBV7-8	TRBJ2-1	ASGTSTGTYNEQF
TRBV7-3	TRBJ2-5	ASSPEGQRCPVTQY
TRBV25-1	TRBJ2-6	ASSEPGTAGANVLT
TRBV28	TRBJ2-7	ASSFHSLQEYEQY
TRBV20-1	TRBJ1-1	SARQTPLEAF
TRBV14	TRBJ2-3	ASSSHQWDTQY
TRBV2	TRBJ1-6	ASRRDQDAYNSPLH
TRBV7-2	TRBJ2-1	ASRSPLGGSSYNEQF
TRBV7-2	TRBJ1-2	ASNRQGADGYT
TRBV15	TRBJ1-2	ATFGQAKTPNYGYT
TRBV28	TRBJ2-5	ASSFHRGGETQY
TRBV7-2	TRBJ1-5	ASSHTGGGNQPQH
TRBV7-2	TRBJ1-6	ASKQTGGRYSPLH
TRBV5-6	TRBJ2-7	ASSGDRAYEQY
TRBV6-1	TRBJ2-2	ASNPFGELF
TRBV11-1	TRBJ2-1	ASSPWTGWGNEQF
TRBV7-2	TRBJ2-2	ASSLEIRTGELF
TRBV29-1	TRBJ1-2	SVRTGGYGYT
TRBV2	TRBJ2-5	ASSGVRGHGETQH
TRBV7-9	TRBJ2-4	ASSLAEIGWTRRNIQY
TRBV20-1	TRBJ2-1	SARVTFGRRTSGSSYNEQF
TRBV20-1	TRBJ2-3	SARFDRPTDTQY
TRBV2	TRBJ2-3	ASSDGDRYTQY
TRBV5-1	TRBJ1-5	ASSFMLGWSNQPQH
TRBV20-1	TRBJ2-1	SARDWRGGRNEQF
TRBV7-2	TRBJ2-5	ASSFGRVGETQY
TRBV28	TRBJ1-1	ASSIIPVGNTEAF
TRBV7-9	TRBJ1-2	ASSYGQGAFT
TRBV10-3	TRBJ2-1	AISARNEQF
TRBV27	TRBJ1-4	ASRPIPGTWGNEKLF
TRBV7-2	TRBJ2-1	ASSTGTGDNEQF
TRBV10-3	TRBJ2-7	AISLGEGGSSYEQY
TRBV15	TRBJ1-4	ATSRDRAGNEKLF
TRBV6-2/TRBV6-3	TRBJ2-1	ASRRSGSYNEQF
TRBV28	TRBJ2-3	ASSLDYGDTQY
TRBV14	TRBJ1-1	ASSPANTEAF
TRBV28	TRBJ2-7	ASREGTAGEQY
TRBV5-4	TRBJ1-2	ASSGLGQEEYGYT
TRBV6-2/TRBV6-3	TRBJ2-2	ASSYGTVDTGELF
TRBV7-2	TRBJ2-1	ASSLFEGTGNYNEQF